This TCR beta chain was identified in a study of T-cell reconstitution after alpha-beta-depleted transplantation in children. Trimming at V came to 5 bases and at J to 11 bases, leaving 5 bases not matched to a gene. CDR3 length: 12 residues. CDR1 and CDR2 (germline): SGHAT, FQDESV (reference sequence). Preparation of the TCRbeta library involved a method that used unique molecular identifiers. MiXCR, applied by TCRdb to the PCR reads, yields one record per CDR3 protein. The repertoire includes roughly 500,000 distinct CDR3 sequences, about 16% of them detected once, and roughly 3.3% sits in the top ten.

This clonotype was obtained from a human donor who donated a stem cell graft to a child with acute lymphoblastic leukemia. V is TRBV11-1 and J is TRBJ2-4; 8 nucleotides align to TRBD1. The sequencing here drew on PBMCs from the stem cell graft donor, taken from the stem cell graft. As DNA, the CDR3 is TGTGCCAGCAGCATGGACAGGGACCTTCAGTACTTC. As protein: CASSMDRDLQYF.